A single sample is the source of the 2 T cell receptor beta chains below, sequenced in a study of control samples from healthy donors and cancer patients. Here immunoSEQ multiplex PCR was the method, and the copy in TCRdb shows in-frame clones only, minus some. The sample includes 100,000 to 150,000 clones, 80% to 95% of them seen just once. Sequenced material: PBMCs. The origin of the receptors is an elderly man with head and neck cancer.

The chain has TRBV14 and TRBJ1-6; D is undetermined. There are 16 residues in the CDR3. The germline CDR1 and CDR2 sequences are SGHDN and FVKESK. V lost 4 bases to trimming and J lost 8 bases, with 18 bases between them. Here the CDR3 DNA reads TGTGCCAGCAGCCGCCTGTCGTACGGAGGCCATTCACCCCTCCACTTT. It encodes CASSRLSYGGHSPLHF.

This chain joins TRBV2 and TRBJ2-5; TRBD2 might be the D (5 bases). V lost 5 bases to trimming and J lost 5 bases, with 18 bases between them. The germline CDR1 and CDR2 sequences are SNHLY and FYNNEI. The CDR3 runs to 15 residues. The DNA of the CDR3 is TGTGCCAGCAGTAGAGAGGGAGCGCGGTTGGAGACCCAGTACTTC. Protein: CASSREGARLETQYF.